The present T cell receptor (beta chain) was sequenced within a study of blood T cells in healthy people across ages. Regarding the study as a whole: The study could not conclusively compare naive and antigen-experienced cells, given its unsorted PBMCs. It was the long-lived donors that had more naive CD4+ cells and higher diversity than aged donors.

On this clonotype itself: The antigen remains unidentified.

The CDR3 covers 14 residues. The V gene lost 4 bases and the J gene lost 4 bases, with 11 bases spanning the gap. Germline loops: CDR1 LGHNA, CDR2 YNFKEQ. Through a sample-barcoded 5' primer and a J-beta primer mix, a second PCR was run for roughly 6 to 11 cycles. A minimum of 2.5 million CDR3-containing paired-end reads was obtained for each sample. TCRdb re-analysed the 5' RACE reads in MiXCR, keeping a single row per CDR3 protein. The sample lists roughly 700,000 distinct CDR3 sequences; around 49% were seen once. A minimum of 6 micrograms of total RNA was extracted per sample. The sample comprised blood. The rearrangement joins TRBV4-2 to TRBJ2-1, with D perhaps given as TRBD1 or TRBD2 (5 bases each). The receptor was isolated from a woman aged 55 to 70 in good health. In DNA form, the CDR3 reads TGTGCCAGCAGCCGGGACGGGCTTTACAATGAGCAGTTCTTC. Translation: CASSRDGLYNEQFF.